This T cell receptor beta chain was retrieved from a study of beta chain features in type 1 diabetes. About the study: Comparable age, gender and cell yields were observed in patients relative to healthy donors. Examined across all samples were around 110,000,000 sorted cells.

This clone was counted between two and nine times. What it binds is not known. The CDR3 loop spans 13 amino acids. CDR1 and CDR2 from the germline V gene are SGHVS and FQNEAQ. The ends lost 3 bases at V and 5 bases at J; junction bases unmatched: 1. All of the isolated RNA was reverse transcribed, so expressed TCRB transcripts were sequenced. Sequenced by immunoSEQ multiplex PCR; TCRdb stores in-frame clones only, minus some. The sample carries approximately 400,000 clones, about 16% recorded once. Study-level points and caveats: Sampled from patients, naive, central memory and Treg TCRB repertoires appeared more similar than those sampled from healthy donors. The question of HLA type influencing TCRB rearrangement was one that remained unresolved here.

Sequenced input: naive CD4+ T cells from blood. This receptor was obtained from a woman aged 18-30 years in good health. This chain links TRBV7-8 with TRBJ2-5, with 9 bases fitting TRBD1. The CDR3 protein is CASSFGQGETQYF. The CDR3 nucleotides read TGTGCCAGCAGCTTCGGACAGGGGGAGACCCAGTACTTC.